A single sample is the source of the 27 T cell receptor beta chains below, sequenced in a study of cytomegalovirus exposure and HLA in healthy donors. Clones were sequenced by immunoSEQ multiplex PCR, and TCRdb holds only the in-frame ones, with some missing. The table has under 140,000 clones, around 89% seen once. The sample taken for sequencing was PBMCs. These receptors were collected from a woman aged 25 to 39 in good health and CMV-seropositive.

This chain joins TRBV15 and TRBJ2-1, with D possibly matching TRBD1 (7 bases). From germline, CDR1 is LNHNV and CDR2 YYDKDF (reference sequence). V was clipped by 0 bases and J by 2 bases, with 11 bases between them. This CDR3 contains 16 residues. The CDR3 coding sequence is TGTGCCACCAGCAGAGATCTCAGGGGGGCCTACAATGAGCAGTTCTTC. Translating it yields CATSRDLRGAYNEQFF.

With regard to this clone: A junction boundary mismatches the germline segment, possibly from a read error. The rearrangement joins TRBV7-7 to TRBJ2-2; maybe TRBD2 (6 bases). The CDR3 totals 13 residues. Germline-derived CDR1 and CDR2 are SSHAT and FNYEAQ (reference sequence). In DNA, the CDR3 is TGTGCTAGCAGCTTAGCGGCAACCGGGGAGCTGTTTTTT. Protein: CASSLAATGELFF.

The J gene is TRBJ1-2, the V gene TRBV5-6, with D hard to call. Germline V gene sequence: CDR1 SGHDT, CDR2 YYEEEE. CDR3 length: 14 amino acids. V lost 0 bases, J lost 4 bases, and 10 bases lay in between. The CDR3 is CASSLGGNSYGYTF. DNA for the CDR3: TGTGCCAGCAGCTTGGGAGGGAACTCCTATGGCTACACCTTC.

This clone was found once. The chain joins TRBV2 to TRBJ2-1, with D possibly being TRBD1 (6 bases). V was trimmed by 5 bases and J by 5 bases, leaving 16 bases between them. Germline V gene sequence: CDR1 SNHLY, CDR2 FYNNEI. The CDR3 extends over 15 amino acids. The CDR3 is CASSQLPTGNNEQFF. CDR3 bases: TGTGCCAGCAGTCAACTCCCGACAGGAAACAATGAGCAGTTCTTC.

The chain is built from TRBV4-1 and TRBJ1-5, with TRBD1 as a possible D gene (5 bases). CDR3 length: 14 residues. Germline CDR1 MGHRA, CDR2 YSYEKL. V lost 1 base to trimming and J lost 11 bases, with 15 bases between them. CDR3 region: CASSQATSRGTQHF. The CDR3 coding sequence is TGCGCCAGCAGCCAAGCGACATCAAGGGGAACCCAGCATTTT.

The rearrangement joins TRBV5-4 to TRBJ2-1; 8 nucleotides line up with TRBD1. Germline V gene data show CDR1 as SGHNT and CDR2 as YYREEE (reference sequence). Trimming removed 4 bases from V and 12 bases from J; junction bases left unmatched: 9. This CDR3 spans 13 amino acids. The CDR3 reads CASSAIDRGGQFF. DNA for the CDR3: TGTGCCAGCAGCGCAATAGACAGGGGTGGGCAGTTCTTC.

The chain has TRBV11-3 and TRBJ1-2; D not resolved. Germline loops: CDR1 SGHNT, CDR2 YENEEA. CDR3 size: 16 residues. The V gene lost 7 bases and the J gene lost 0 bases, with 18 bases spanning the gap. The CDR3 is CASTRVSSGANYGYTF. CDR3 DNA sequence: TGTGCCAGCACCCGGGTAAGTTCTGGAGCTAACTATGGCTACACCTTC.

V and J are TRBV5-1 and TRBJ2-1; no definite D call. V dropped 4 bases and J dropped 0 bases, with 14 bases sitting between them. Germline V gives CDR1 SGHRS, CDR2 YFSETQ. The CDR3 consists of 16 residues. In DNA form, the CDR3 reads TGCGCCAGCAGCCTGTCTACTACGAGCTCCTACAATGAGCAGTTCTTC. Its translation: CASSLSTTSSYNEQFF. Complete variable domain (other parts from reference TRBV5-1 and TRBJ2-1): KAGVTQTPRYLIKTRGQQVTLSCSPISGHRSVSWYQQTPGQGLQFLFEYFSETQRNKGNFPGRFSGRQFSNSRSEMNVSTLELGDSALYLCASSLSTTSSYNEQFFGPGTRLTVL.

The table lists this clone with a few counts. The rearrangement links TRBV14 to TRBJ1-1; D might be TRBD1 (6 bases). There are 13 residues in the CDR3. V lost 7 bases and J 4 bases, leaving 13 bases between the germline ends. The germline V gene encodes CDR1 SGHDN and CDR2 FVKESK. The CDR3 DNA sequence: TGTGCCAGCACCTCACAGGGCGGCACTGAAGCTTTCTTT. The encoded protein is CASTSQGGTEAFF.

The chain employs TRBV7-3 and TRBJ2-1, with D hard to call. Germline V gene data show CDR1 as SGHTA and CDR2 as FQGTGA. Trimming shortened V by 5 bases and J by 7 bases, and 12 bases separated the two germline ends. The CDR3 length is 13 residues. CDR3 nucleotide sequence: TGTGCCAGCAGCCCGCTGGCAGGTAATGAGCAGTTCTTC. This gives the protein CASSPLAGNEQFF.

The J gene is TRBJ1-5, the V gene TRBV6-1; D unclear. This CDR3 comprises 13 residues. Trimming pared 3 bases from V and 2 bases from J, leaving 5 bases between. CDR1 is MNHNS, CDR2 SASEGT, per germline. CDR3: CASSEYGNQPQHF. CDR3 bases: TGTGCCAGCAGTGAGTATGGCAATCAGCCCCAGCATTTT.

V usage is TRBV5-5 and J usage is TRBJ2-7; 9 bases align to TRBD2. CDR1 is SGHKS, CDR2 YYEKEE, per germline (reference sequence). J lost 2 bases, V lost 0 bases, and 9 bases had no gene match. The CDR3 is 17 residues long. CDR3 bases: TGTGCCAGCAGCTTGGCCTCTAGCGGGATACTTCCCTACGAGCAGTACTTC. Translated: CASSLASSGILPYEQYF.

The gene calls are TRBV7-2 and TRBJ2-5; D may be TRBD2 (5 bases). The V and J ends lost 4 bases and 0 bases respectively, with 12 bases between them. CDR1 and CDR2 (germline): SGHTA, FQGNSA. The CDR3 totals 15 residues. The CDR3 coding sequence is TGTGCCAGCAGCTCGAAGCGGTATAACCAAGAGACCCAGTACTTC. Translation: CASSSKRYNQETQYF.

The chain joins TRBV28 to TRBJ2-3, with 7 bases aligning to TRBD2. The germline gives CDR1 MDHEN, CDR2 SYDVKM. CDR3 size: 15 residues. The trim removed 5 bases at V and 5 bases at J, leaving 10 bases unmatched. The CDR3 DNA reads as TGTGCCAGCAGTCTCTGGACTAGTCTCGGAGATACGCAGTATTTT. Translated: CASSLWTSLGDTQYF.

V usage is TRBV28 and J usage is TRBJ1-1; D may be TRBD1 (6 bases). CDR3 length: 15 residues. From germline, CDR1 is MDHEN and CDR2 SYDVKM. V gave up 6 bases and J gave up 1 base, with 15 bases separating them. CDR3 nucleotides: TGTGCCAGCAGCCCAGGGGCAGGCAAGAACACTGAAGCTTTCTTT. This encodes CASSPGAGKNTEAFF.

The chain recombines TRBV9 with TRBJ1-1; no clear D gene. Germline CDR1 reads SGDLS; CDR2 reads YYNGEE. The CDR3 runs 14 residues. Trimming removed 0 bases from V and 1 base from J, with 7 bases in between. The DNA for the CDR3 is TGTGCCAGCAGCGTAGGAGGCAAGAACACTGAAGCTTTCTTT. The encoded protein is CASSVGGKNTEAFF.

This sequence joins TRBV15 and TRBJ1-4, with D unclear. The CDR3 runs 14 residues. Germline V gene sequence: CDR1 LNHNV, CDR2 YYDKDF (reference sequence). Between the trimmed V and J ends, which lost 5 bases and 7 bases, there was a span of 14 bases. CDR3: CATSVQVGSEKLFF. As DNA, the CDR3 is TGTGCCACCAGCGTCCAGGTCGGTAGTGAAAAACTGTTTTTT.

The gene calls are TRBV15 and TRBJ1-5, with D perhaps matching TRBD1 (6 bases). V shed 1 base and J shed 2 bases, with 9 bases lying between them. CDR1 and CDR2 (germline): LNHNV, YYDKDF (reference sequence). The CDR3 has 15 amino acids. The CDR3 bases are TGTGCCACCAGCAGAGTACAGGGTGGCAATCAGCCCCAGCATTTT. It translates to CATSRVQGGNQPQHF.

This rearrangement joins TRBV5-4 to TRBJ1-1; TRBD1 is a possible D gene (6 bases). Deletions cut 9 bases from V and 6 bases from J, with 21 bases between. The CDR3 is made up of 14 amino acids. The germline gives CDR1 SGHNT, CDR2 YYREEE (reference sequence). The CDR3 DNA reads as TGTGCCACCAGAAAATCAGGGGCGAGATCTGAAGCTTTCTTT. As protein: CATRKSGARSEAFF.

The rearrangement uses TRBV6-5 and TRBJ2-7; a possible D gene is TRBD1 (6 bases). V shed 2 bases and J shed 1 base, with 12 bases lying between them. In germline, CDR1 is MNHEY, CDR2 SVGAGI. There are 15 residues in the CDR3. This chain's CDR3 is CASSYRADSSYEQYF. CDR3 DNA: TGTGCCAGCAGTTACCGAGCGGACAGTTCCTACGAGCAGTACTTC.

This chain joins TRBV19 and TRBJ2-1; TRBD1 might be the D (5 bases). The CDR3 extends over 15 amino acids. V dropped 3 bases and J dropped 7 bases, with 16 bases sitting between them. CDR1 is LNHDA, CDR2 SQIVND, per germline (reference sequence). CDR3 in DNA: TGTGCCAGTAGTATGGGTCGGCCAGGGTGGAATGAGCAGTTCTTC. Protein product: CASSMGRPGWNEQFF. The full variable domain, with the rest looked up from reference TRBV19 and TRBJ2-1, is DGGITQSPKYLFRKEGQNVTLSCEQNLNHDAMYWYRQDPGQGLRLIYYSQIVNDFQKGDIAEGYSVSREKKESFPLTVTSAQKNPTAFYLCASSMGRPGWNEQFFGPGTRLTVL.

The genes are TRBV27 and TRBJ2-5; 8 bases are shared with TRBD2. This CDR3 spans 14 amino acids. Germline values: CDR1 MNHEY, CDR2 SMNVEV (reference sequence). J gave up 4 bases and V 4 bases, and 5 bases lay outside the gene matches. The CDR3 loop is CASSSRGGRETQYF. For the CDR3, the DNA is TGTGCCAGCAGTTCTCGGGGGGGGAGAGAGACCCAGTACTTC.

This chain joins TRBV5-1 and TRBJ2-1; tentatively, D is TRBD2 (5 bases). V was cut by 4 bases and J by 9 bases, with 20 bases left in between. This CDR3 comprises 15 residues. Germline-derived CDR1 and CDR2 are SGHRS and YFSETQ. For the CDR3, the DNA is TGCGCCAGCAGCCCCGGGTCGGCGACGGGATTTGAGCAGTTCTTC. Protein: CASSPGSATGFEQFF.

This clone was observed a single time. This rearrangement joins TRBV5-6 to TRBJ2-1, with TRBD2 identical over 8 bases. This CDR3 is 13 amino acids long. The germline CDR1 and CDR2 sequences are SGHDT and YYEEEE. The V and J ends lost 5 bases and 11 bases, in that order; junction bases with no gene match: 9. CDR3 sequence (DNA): TGTGCCAGCAGTTTACTTAGCGGGGAGAAGCAGTTCTTC. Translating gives CASSLLSGEKQFF.

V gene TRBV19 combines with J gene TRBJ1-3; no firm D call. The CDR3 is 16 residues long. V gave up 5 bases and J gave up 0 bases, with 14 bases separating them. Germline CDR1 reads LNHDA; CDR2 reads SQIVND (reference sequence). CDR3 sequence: CASSAYTASSGNTIYF. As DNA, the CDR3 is TGTGCCAGTAGTGCCTATACAGCCTCCTCTGGAAACACCATATATTTT.

This CDR3 is CASSLSTSAYNEQFF. The CDR3 bases are TGTGCCAGCAGTTTATCGACTAGCGCGTACAATGAGCAGTTCTTC. J is TRBJ2-1 and V is TRBV27, with TRBD2 matching over 8 bases. The CDR3 covers 15 residues. Trimming cost V 0 bases and J 4 bases; bases outside gene matches: 2. CDR1 MNHEY and CDR2 SMNVEV come from the germline V gene (reference sequence).

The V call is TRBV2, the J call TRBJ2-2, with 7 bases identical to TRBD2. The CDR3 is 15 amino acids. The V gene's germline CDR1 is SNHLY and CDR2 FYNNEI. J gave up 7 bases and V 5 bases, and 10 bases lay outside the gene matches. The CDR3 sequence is CASSPREGHVGELFF. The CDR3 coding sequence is TGTGCCAGCAGTCCTAGGGAGGGCCATGTCGGGGAGCTGTTTTTT.